Below are 28 T cell receptor beta chains sequenced from a single sample in a study of T cell repertoires in cytomegalovirus infection. Using its own MiXCR run on the reads, TCRdb lists one record per CDR3 protein. This table holds some 300,000 distinct CDR3 sequences, approximately 8.9% found once. The source material was PBMCs. The receptors stem from a human donor in good health (CMV status not recorded). Some clones in this sample may be carry-over from other donors' samples.

In this sample, this clonotype turned up many times. The gene calls are TRBV20-1 and TRBJ1-5; D perhaps matches TRBD1 (5 bases). In germline, CDR1 is DFQATT, CDR2 SNEGSKA (reference sequence). The CDR3 loop spans 12 amino acids. V was clipped by 6 bases and J by 2 bases, with 8 bases between them. In DNA, the CDR3 is TGCAGTGCAGGGACGGGCAATCAGCCCCAGCATTTT. This translates into CSAGTGNQPQHF.

This clonotype was recorded many times. The V gene is TRBV5-6, the J gene TRBJ2-6, with a tentative D call TRBD1 (5 bases). CDR3 length: 17 residues. The V end lost 3 bases, the J end lost 0 bases, and 13 bases lay between the germline ends. Germline V gene lookup returns CDR1 SGHDT and CDR2 YYEEEE. CDR3 region: CASSWVSRGSGANVLTF. As DNA, the CDR3 is TGTGCCAGCAGCTGGGTTAGTAGGGGCTCTGGGGCCAACGTCCTGACTTTC.

This clonotype has a handful of counts. The chain couples TRBV28 to TRBJ2-2, with D possibly TRBD1 on 5 matching bases. Germline CDR1 MDHEN, CDR2 SYDVKM. The CDR3 consists of 16 residues. V lost 3 bases, J lost 4 bases, and 15 bases lay in between. This CDR3 reads CASSLGRTLGTGELFF. CDR3 DNA sequence: TGTGCCAGCAGTTTGGGGCGGACGCTCGGCACCGGGGAGCTGTTTTTT.

This clonotype was picked up many times. The chain couples TRBV20-1 to TRBJ2-1, with 10 bases lining up with TRBD1. The V and J ends lost 4 bases and 4 bases, in that order; junction bases with no gene match: 10. The CDR3 contains 16 residues. Germline values: CDR1 DFQATT, CDR2 SNEGSKA (reference sequence). As DNA, the CDR3 is TGCAGTGCTACCAGAACCGGGACAGGGGTTTACAATGAGCAGTTCTTC. It translates to CSATRTGTGVYNEQFF.

In this sample, this clonotype turned up many times. V gene TRBV7-2 combines with J gene TRBJ2-3; D possibly corresponds to TRBD1 (5 bases). V lost 2 bases, J lost 0 bases, and 30 bases lay in between. Germline CDR1 SGHTA, CDR2 FQGNSA. The CDR3 totals 22 residues. The CDR3 spells CASSLNTGGAPEWRYSTDTQYF. The CDR3 bases are TGTGCCAGCAGCTTAAACACCGGTGGGGCGCCCGAGTGGCGCTATAGCACAGATACGCAGTATTTT.

This clonotype was picked up many times. The chain links TRBV12-3 or TRBV12-4 to TRBJ1-1; D may be TRBD1 (5 bases). Between the trimmed V and J ends, which lost 5 bases and 8 bases, there was a span of 9 bases. This CDR3 contains 11 residues. This chain's CDR3 is CASSARQEAFF. DNA of the CDR3: TGTGCCAGCAGTGCACGACAGGAAGCTTTCTTT.

There are many counts of this clonotype. The rearrangement uses TRBV12-3 or TRBV12-4 and TRBJ2-2, with 13 nucleotides matching TRBD2. Losses at the gene ends were 4 bases for V and 4 bases for J; bases not matched to a gene: 3. This CDR3 is 16 amino acids long. CDR3 residues: CASSWTSGGPTGELFF. The DNA of the CDR3 is TGTGCCAGCAGTTGGACTAGCGGGGGACCCACCGGGGAGCTGTTTTTT.

The CDR3 sequence: CASSFQTAYGYTF. For the CDR3, the DNA is TGTGCCAGCAGTTTTCAAACAGCATATGGCTACACCTTC. The gene calls are TRBV28 and TRBJ1-2; D gene uncertain. V dropped 3 bases and J dropped 5 bases, with 10 bases sitting between them. This CDR3 is 13 amino acids long. Germline assignment: CDR1 MDHEN and CDR2 SYDVKM.

Note on this clonotype: This is likely a read error, given that the CDR3 carries no conserved phenylalanine or tryptophan at its end. The limits of the CDR3 on the DNA are not certain, so only TCRdb's listed CDR3 is given. V usage is TRBV12-3 or TRBV12-4 and J usage is TRBJ1-1. The CDR3 is 10 amino acids in total, end residues counted. CDR3 amino acids: CASSLGGGGL.

This clonotype was counted at least ten times. The chain joins TRBV19 to TRBJ1-2; possible D gene TRBD1, 6 bases. The germline gives CDR1 LNHDA, CDR2 SQIVND (reference sequence). This CDR3 is 16 amino acids long. Trimming left V 5 bases short and J 5 bases short, with 21 bases between. CDR3 DNA sequence: TGTGCCAGTAGTCCCCTGTCGGGACAAACCAGATATGGCTACACCTTC. This encodes CASSPLSGQTRYGYTF.

This clonotype was counted a few times. The J gene is TRBJ2-1, the V gene TRBV5-4; D possibly uses TRBD1 or TRBD2 (5 bases each). CDR1 and CDR2 from the germline V gene are SGHNT and YYREEE (reference sequence). CDR3 length: 15 amino acids. V lost 0 bases to trimming and J lost 6 bases, with 13 bases between them. The DNA for the CDR3 is TGTGCCAGCAGCTTGGACTGGAACGGGGCCAATGAGCAGTTCTTC. It translates to CASSLDWNGANEQFF. The full variable domain, rest sourced from reference TRBV5-4 and TRBJ2-1, is ETGVTQSPTHLIKTRGQQVTLRCSSQSGHNTVSWYQQALGQGPQFIFQYYREEENGRGNFPPRFSGLQFPNYSSELNVNALELDDSALYLCASSLDWNGANEQFFGPGTRLTVL.

This clonotype was seen repeatedly, ten times or more. This chain connects TRBV5-4 to TRBJ2-3; 8 bases are shared with TRBD2. The germline CDR1 and CDR2 sequences are SGHNT and YYREEE (reference sequence). This CDR3 is built from 16 residues. V dropped 1 base and J dropped 3; count of bases not matched to a gene: 7. CDR3: CASSLSGGRSTDTQYF. The CDR3 bases are TGTGCCAGCAGCTTGTCCGGCGGGAGGAGTACAGATACGCAGTATTTT.

This clonotype was picked up many times. The rearrangement uses TRBV7-2 and TRBJ1-2; D may be TRBD1 (5 bases). Between the trimmed V and J ends, which lost 7 bases and 0 bases, there was a span of 18 bases. Germline CDR1 and CDR2: SGHTA and FQGNSA. The CDR3 covers 16 residues. This CDR3 reads CASTPALGVTNYGYTF. CDR3 coding DNA: TGTGCCAGCACCCCCGCCTTGGGGGTAACTAACTATGGCTACACCTTC.

The V gene is TRBV29-1, the J gene TRBJ2-5; D is possibly TRBD1 (6 bases). Germline V gives CDR1 SQVTM, CDR2 ANQGSEA. CDR3 length: 13 residues. Trimming cost V 8 bases and J 5 bases, with 18 bases left between them. The CDR3 DNA reads as TGCAGCTTCGCCAGGGGCCCGGAGGAGACCCAGTACTTC. Translating gives CSFARGPEETQYF.

This clonotype was counted ten times or more. This chain joins TRBV6-6 and TRBJ1-2, with D hard to call. V was trimmed by 2 bases and J by 0 bases, leaving 10 bases between them. CDR3 length: 15 residues. The germline CDR1 and CDR2 sequences are MNHNY and SVGAGI (reference sequence). The CDR3, as DNA: TGTGCCAGCAGTTACGGGGAAATTTCTAACTATGGCTACACCTTC. It translates to CASSYGEISNYGYTF.

In its sample, this clonotype was seen a few times. V usage is TRBV2 and J usage is TRBJ1-1; 9 bases match TRBD1. The CDR3 totals 15 residues. The germline V gene encodes CDR1 SNHLY and CDR2 FYNNEI. Trimming cost V 8 bases and J 3 bases; bases outside gene matches: 10. The CDR3 DNA reads TGTGCCAGCCTGACAGGACAGGGGTGGGACACTGAAGCTTTCTTT. This sequence encodes CASLTGQGWDTEAFF.

Many counts were recorded for this clonotype. The rearrangement links TRBV20-1 to TRBJ1-2, with D possibly TRBD1 on 6 matching bases. The CDR3 runs to 12 residues. The V gene's germline CDR1 is DFQATT and CDR2 SNEGSKA (reference sequence). Trimming stripped 4 bases from V and 2 bases from J, with 8 bases between. Here the CDR3 reads CSATGANYGYTF. CDR3 bases: TGCAGTGCTACAGGGGCAAACTATGGCTACACCTTC.

In its sample, this clonotype was seen many times. The chain has TRBV28 and TRBJ2-7, with D perhaps matching TRBD1 (6 bases). With 2 bases removed from V and 3 bases from J, the gap between germline ends came to 11 bases. Germline V lookup: CDR1 MDHEN, CDR2 SYDVKM. CDR3 length equals 14 residues. The CDR3 spells CASSLTVGGYEQYV. The CDR3 DNA reads as TGTGCCAGCAGTTTAACGGTAGGGGGCTACGAGCAGTACGTC.

The chain has TRBV20-1 and TRBJ1-1, with TRBD1 matching 8 bases. The CDR3 spans 14 residues. CDR1 is DFQATT and CDR2 is SNEGSKA in the germline V gene (reference sequence). V shed 3 bases, J shed 1 base, and the junction held 4 bases outside the gene matches. The CDR3 nucleotides are TGCAGTGCTAGCCGGGACAGGAAGAACACTGAAGCTTTCTTT. It codes for CSASRDRKNTEAFF.

Many counts were recorded for this clonotype. The chain has TRBV27 and TRBJ2-1, with 9 bases matching TRBD2. In germline, CDR1 is MNHEY, CDR2 SMNVEV (reference sequence). Unmatched junction bases numbered 6, after V lost 2 bases and J lost 1 base. There are 17 residues in the CDR3. CDR3 nucleotide sequence: TGTGCCAGCAGTTTACCCGGCGGGGGGGCATCCTACAATGAGCAGTTCTTC. This sequence encodes CASSLPGGGASYNEQFF.

This clonotype appeared many times. The chain recombines TRBV28 with TRBJ1-5, with a tentative D call TRBD1 (6 bases). V gave up 8 bases and J gave up 4 bases, with 18 bases separating them. This CDR3 comprises 15 residues. Germline loops: CDR1 MDHEN, CDR2 SYDVKM. The CDR3 bases are TGTGCCAGCTGCGGGGCCAGGGGAAAAAATCAGCCCCAGCATTTT. Residues: CASCGARGKNQPQHF.

This clonotype was seen many times. The chain carries TRBV6-1 and TRBJ2-3, with TRBD2 as a possible D gene (5 bases). Trimming cost V 1 base and J 1 base, with 9 bases left between them. The CDR3 runs to 15 residues. CDR1 is MNHNS, CDR2 SASEGT, per germline. Written as DNA, the CDR3 is TGTGCCAGCAGTGAAGGACTACTGGGCACAGATACGCAGTATTTT. This translates into CASSEGLLGTDTQYF.

The CDR3 here is CSASPDRYNEQFF. The CDR3 nucleotides read TGCAGTGCTAGTCCCGACAGGTACAATGAGCAGTTCTTC. The gene calls are TRBV20-1 and TRBJ2-1, with D possibly matching TRBD1 (6 bases). The CDR3 length is 13 residues. Germline CDR1 and CDR2: DFQATT and SNEGSKA (reference sequence). V gave up 3 bases and J gave up 4 bases, with 10 bases separating them.

This clonotype was counted at least ten times. The CDR3 loop reads CASSLLLLAGGEQETQYF. CDR3 coding DNA: TGTGCCAGCAGTCTTTTATTATTAGCGGGGGGAGAACAAGAGACCCAGTACTTC. The gene calls are TRBV28 and TRBJ2-5; TRBD2 matches at 10 bases. V gave up 5 bases and J gave up 2 bases; unmatched junction bases: 14. CDR3 length: 18 residues. The germline CDR1 and CDR2 sequences are MDHEN and SYDVKM.

This clonotype was detected ten times or more. The chain combines TRBV19 with TRBJ2-1; 13 positions agree with TRBD2. CDR3 length: 16 residues. V was clipped by 9 bases and J by 4 bases; unmatched bases: 9. Germline V lookup: CDR1 LNHDA, CDR2 SQIVND (reference sequence). DNA for the CDR3: TGTGCCAGCAAGGGTAGACTAGCGGGGGGTTACAATGAGCAGTTCTTC. Translation gives CASKGRLAGGYNEQFF. Full variable domain (outside the CDR3, taken from reference TRBV19 and TRBJ2-1): DGGITQSPKYLFRKEGQNVTLSCEQNLNHDAMYWYRQDPGQGLRLIYYSQIVNDFQKGDIAEGYSVSREKKESFPLTVTSAQKNPTAFYLCASKGRLAGGYNEQFFGPGTRLTVL.

In this sample, this clonotype turned up many times. The chain employs TRBV7-2 and TRBJ1-2; D perhaps matches TRBD1 (5 bases). The V end lost 5 bases, the J end lost 0 bases, and 13 bases lay between the germline ends. Germline V gene sequence: CDR1 SGHTA, CDR2 FQGNSA. The CDR3 contains 15 residues. CDR3 residues: CASSPRTIANYGYTF. The CDR3 DNA sequence: TGTGCCAGCAGCCCAAGGACAATCGCTAACTATGGCTACACCTTC.

This rearrangement joins TRBV14 to TRBJ1-1, with 7 bases matching TRBD1. The CDR3 extends over 15 amino acids. J lost 4 bases, V lost 5 bases, and 10 bases had no gene match. The germline V gene has CDR1 SGHDN and CDR2 FVKESK. This chain's CDR3 is CASSVGRGLGTEAFF. CDR3 bases: TGTGCCAGCAGCGTCGGCAGGGGGTTGGGCACTGAAGCTTTCTTT. Complete variable domain (other parts from reference TRBV14 and TRBJ1-1): EAGVTQFPSHSVIEKGQTVTLRCDPISGHDNLYWYRRVMGKEIKFLLHFVKESKQDESGMPNNRFLAERTGGTYSTLKVQPAELEDSGVYFCASSVGRGLGTEAFFGQGTRLTVV.

In this sample, this clonotype turned up many times. The chain links TRBV11-2 to TRBJ2-5, with D perhaps given as TRBD1 or TRBD2 (6 bases each). The CDR3 is 17 residues long. The ends were cut back, 1 base at V and 1 base at J, with 16 bases in the middle. Germline-derived CDR1 and CDR2 are SGHAT and FQNNGV. The CDR3 coding sequence is TGTGCCAGCAGCTTAGTTCCTCGGGGGCGAGTCCAAGAGACCCAGTACTTC. This sequence encodes CASSLVPRGRVQETQYF.